One and the same sample provided the 29 T cell receptor beta chains below, sequenced in a study of blood T cell repertoires in COVID-19. Profiled with immunoSEQ multiplex PCR; TCRdb holds only in-frame clones, not every one. The sample includes roughly 260,000 clones, 90% seen only once; the top ten take 3% to 4%. Sequencing input: peripheral blood. Source of these receptors: a woman aged 40 to 50 with acute or convalescent COVID-19.

J is TRBJ2-7 and V is TRBV18; possibly TRBD1 for D (6 bases). The CDR3 is made up of 13 amino acids. CDR1 and CDR2 from the germline V gene are KGHSH and LQKENI. Trimming pared 5 bases from V and 4 bases from J, leaving 12 bases between. The CDR3 sequence: CASSSQQGYEQYV. CDR3 DNA: TGTGCCAGCTCAAGTCAACAGGGTTACGAGCAGTACGTC.

This clone has just a few counts. The chain recombines TRBV9 with TRBJ1-2, with D perhaps TRBD1 (5 bases). Germline CDR1 and CDR2: SGDLS and YYNGEE. Trimming cost V 2 bases and J 2 bases, with 7 bases left between them. The CDR3 runs to 13 residues. This chain's CDR3 is CASSVDSNYGYTF. CDR3 nucleotides: TGTGCCAGCAGCGTCGACAGCAACTATGGCTACACCTTC.

The V gene is TRBV5-4, the J gene TRBJ1-1, with TRBD1 matching over 8 bases. The germline gives CDR1 SGHNT, CDR2 YYREEE (reference sequence). This CDR3 has 13 amino acids. V lost 2 bases and J lost 10; bases outside the gene matches: 7. The CDR3 is CASSFLDREGAFF. In DNA form, the CDR3 reads TGTGCCAGCAGCTTTTTGGACAGGGAGGGAGCTTTCTTT.

CDR3 DNA sequence: TGTGCCAGCAGCCTAACGGGGGGGTCCTACAATGAGCAGTTCTTC. Protein product: CASSLTGGSYNEQFF. This chain connects TRBV3-1 (or the pseudogene TRBV3-2) to TRBJ2-1, with 8 bases identical to TRBD2. V was pared by 4 bases and J by 1 base, with 3 bases of the junction left unmatched. This CDR3 region has 15 residues. Germline CDR1 reads LGHDT; CDR2 reads YNNKEL (reference sequence).

This clone was observed a single time. V usage is TRBV6-5 and J usage is TRBJ1-4; D remains unclear. From germline, CDR1 is MNHEY and CDR2 SVGAGI. Between the trimmed V and J ends, which lost 6 bases and 8 bases, there was a span of 16 bases. The CDR3 consists of 14 residues. CDR3 region: CASRILGSGEKLFF. Here the CDR3 DNA reads TGTGCCAGCAGGATCCTTGGTTCGGGAGAAAAACTGTTTTTT.

The V gene is TRBV12-3 or TRBV12-4, the J gene TRBJ1-1; the D gene is possibly TRBD1 (5 bases). The CDR3 extends over 13 amino acids. Trimming stripped 7 bases from V and 4 bases from J, with 13 bases between. The CDR3 protein is CASTPQGLTEAFF. The CDR3 DNA reads TGTGCCAGCACCCCCCAGGGACTCACTGAAGCTTTCTTT.

The rearrangement joins TRBV5-1 to TRBJ2-3; 11 bases are shared with TRBD2. Germline V gene data show CDR1 as SGHRS and CDR2 as YFSETQ. CDR3 length equals 16 residues. With V trimmed by 0 bases and J by 6 bases, 6 bases remained unmatched. CDR3 protein: CASSLALASGGDTQYF. As DNA, the CDR3 is TGCGCCAGCAGCTTGGCGTTGGCTAGCGGGGGGGATACGCAGTATTTT.

The V and J genes are TRBV19 and TRBJ2-5; D is ambiguous. Trimming took 5 bases from V and 2 from J, leaving 6 bases between them. The CDR3 extends over 12 amino acids. Germline-derived CDR1 and CDR2 are LNHDA and SQIVND (reference sequence). The CDR3 region has the DNA TGTGCCAGTAGTCCGGAGCAAGAGACCCAGTACTTC. Translated: CASSPEQETQYF.

This sequence joins TRBV30 and TRBJ1-2; TRBD1 is a possible D gene (6 bases). Germline V CDR1 and CDR2: GTSNPN, SVGIG (reference sequence). This CDR3 spans 15 amino acids. V lost 1 base and J lost 2, with 14 bases in between. For the CDR3, the DNA is TGTGCCTGGAGTGACAACAGGGAGGGGAACTATGGCTACACCTTC. This codes for CAWSDNREGNYGYTF. The variable domain in full, completed from reference TRBV30 and TRBJ1-2, reads SQTIHQWPATLVQPVGSPLSLECTVEGTSNPNLYWYRQAAGRGLQLLFYSVGIGQISSEVPQNLSASRPQDRQFILSSKKLLLSDSGFYLCAWSDNREGNYGYTFGSGTRLTVV.

The chain joins TRBV5-1 to TRBJ1-1, with a possible D match to TRBD1 (6 bases). This CDR3 has 15 residues. Between the trimmed V and J ends, which lost 3 bases and 8 bases, there was a span of 20 bases. Germline V CDR1 and CDR2: SGHRS, YFSETQ. The CDR3 DNA is TGCGCCAGCAGCTCGGCCGGGACATCGGTAGGGGAAGCTTTCTTT. The encoded protein is CASSSAGTSVGEAFF.

The chain recombines TRBV14 with TRBJ1-1, with a tentative D call TRBD1 (5 bases). This CDR3 is built from 15 residues. Between the trimmed V and J ends, which lost 0 bases and 3 bases, there was a span of 11 bases. Germline V CDR1 and CDR2: SGHDN, FVKESK. The CDR3 DNA reads as TGTGCCAGCAGCCAAGATACTAGCAGGGACACTGAAGCTTTCTTT. This encodes CASSQDTSRDTEAFF. Filled out from reference TRBV14 and TRBJ1-1, the complete variable domain reads EAGVTQFPSHSVIEKGQTVTLRCDPISGHDNLYWYRRVMGKEIKFLLHFVKESKQDESGMPNNRFLAERTGGTYSTLKVQPAELEDSGVYFCASSQDTSRDTEAFFGQGTRLTVV.

V and J are TRBV24-1 and TRBJ1-6, with 7 bases lining up with TRBD1. Losses at the gene ends were 3 bases for V and 9 bases for J; bases not matched to a gene: 7. Germline V gives CDR1 KGHDR, CDR2 SFDVKD. The CDR3 is 15 amino acids. This CDR3 reads CATSDLDRDGSPLHF. The CDR3 DNA sequence: TGTGCCACCAGTGATCTTGACAGGGATGGTTCACCCCTCCACTTT.

V usage is TRBV30 and J usage is TRBJ1-2; 8 bases line up with TRBD1. The junction had 6 bases not matched to a gene; V was cut back by 2 bases and J by 7 bases. CDR1 is GTSNPN, CDR2 SVGIG, per germline (reference sequence). The CDR3 runs 13 residues. The CDR3 nucleotides read TGTGCCTGGAGTTTTTCAGGGGGCGGTGGCTACACCTTC. Its translation is CAWSFSGGGGYTF.

The chain employs TRBV29-1 and TRBJ1-1, with D possibly being TRBD1 (5 bases). The CDR3 is made up of 11 amino acids. V was trimmed by 3 bases and J by 6 bases, leaving 8 bases between them. Germline V gene lookup returns CDR1 SQVTM and CDR2 ANQGSEA. CDR3 bases: TGCAGCGTTGACGGGGGGGCTGAAGCTTTCTTT. It is translated as CSVDGGAEAFF.

This clone appeared once. The CDR3 spells CASSLEPTLNTEAFF. In DNA form, the CDR3 reads TGCGCCAGCAGCTTGGAACCGACACTGAACACTGAAGCTTTCTTT. The chain uses TRBV5-1 and TRBJ1-1; D remains ambiguous. V was trimmed by 0 bases and J by 0 bases, leaving 9 bases between them. Germline CDR1 is SGHRS and CDR2 is YFSETQ. The CDR3 sequence is 15 residues long.

The chain links TRBV5-1 to TRBJ2-1, with TRBD2 matching over 8 bases. Germline V gene sequence: CDR1 SGHRS, CDR2 YFSETQ. The ends lost 6 bases at V and 2 bases at J; junction bases unmatched: 7. This CDR3 is built from 15 residues. The CDR3 protein is CASTPRGGPYNEQFF. DNA for the CDR3: TGCGCCAGCACCCCTCGGGGGGGCCCCTACAATGAGCAGTTCTTC. The full variable domain, in which reference TRBV5-1 and TRBJ2-1 provide the parts outside the CDR3, is KAGVTQTPRYLIKTRGQQVTLSCSPISGHRSVSWYQQTPGQGLQFLFEYFSETQRNKGNFPGRFSGRQFSNSRSEMNVSTLELGDSALYLCASTPRGGPYNEQFFGPGTRLTVL.

The chain carries TRBV3-1 (or the pseudogene TRBV3-2) and TRBJ2-2, with 8 bases fitting TRBD2. Germline CDR1 reads LGHDT; CDR2 reads YNNKEL (reference sequence). Germline trimming cut 6 bases from V and 5 bases from J; bases unmatched to any gene: 14. The CDR3 is made up of 17 amino acids. The CDR3 region has the DNA TGTGCCAGCAGGCCCCCCTTAGCGGGGAAAAAGACCGGGGAGCTGTTTTTT. Its protein is CASRPPLAGKKTGELFF.

The chain is built from TRBV5-1 and TRBJ2-1; D may be TRBD2 (6 bases). Germline V gives CDR1 SGHRS, CDR2 YFSETQ. Trimming shortened V by 4 bases and J by 5 bases, and 13 bases separated the two germline ends. CDR3 length: 14 amino acids. The CDR3 protein is CASSPEGTNNEQFF. The CDR3 DNA reads as TGCGCCAGCAGCCCGGAGGGTACTAACAATGAGCAGTTCTTC. Complete variable domain (other parts from reference TRBV5-1 and TRBJ2-1): KAGVTQTPRYLIKTRGQQVTLSCSPISGHRSVSWYQQTPGQGLQFLFEYFSETQRNKGNFPGRFSGRQFSNSRSEMNVSTLELGDSALYLCASSPEGTNNEQFFGPGTRLTVL.

The V call is TRBV30, the J call TRBJ2-2; 9 bases align to TRBD1. J gave up 4 bases and V 3 bases, and 0 bases lay outside the gene matches. Germline CDR1 GTSNPN, CDR2 SVGIG (reference sequence). This CDR3 has 13 amino acids. The CDR3 protein is CAWRTGGTGELFF. The DNA of the CDR3 is TGTGCCTGGAGGACAGGGGGCACCGGGGAGCTGTTTTTT.

The chain uses TRBV7-3 and TRBJ2-3; 10 nucleotides align to TRBD1. This CDR3 is 14 amino acids long. V lost 5 bases and J lost 4; bases outside the gene matches: 3. CDR1 and CDR2 (germline): SGHTA, FQGTGA. The CDR3 sequence: CASSPDRGPDTQYF. CDR3 bases: TGTGCCAGCAGCCCTGACAGGGGGCCAGATACGCAGTATTTT. Full variable domain (rest looked up from reference TRBV7-3 and TRBJ2-3): GAGVSQTPSNKVTEKGKYVELRCDPISGHTALYWYRQSLGQGPEFLIYFQGTGAADDSGLPNDRFFAVRPEGSVSTLKIQRTERGDSAVYLCASSPDRGPDTQYFGPGTRLTVL.

For this clone: The sample carries other DNA sequences with the same CDR3. As DNA, the CDR3 is TGTGCCAGCAGCTTGTCAGGGGGCATCACTGAAGCTTTCTTT. Translated, it gives CASSLSGGITEAFF. The chain employs TRBV7-9 and TRBJ1-1; 8 bases map to TRBD1. Trimming cost V 3 bases and J 4 bases; bases outside gene matches: 4. Germline V gene data show CDR1 as SEHNR and CDR2 as FQNEAQ (reference sequence). The CDR3 is made up of 14 amino acids. Variable domain in full (rest from reference TRBV7-9 and TRBJ1-1): DTGVSQNPRHKITKRGQNVTFRCDPISEHNRLYWYRQTLGQGPEFLTYFQNEAQLEKSRLLSDRFSAERPKGSFSTLEIQRTEQGDSAMYLCASSLSGGITEAFFGQGTRLTVV.

The chain carries TRBV13 and TRBJ2-3, with TRBD2 identical over 11 bases. Germline CDR1 reads PRHDT; CDR2 reads FYEKMQ (reference sequence). This CDR3 is 17 amino acids long. Unmatched junction bases numbered 4, after V lost 0 bases and J lost 2 bases. The CDR3 coding sequence is TGTGCCAGCAGCTTAGGCACTAGCGGGGGATACACAGATACGCAGTATTTT. This codes for CASSLGTSGGYTDTQYF.

The chain is built from TRBV2 and TRBJ2-5, with a weak D call TRBD1 (5 bases). Germline V gene lookup returns CDR1 SNHLY and CDR2 FYNNEI. Between the trimmed V and J ends, which lost 8 bases and 5 bases, there was a span of 21 bases. This CDR3 contains 15 residues. CDR3 DNA sequence: TGTGCCAGCGGGGCCGAGGCAACAGGCCCTGAGACCCAGTACTTC. Translated: CASGAEATGPETQYF.

This clone appeared a single time. The CDR3 is CASSEQGGTDTQYF. CDR3 sequence (DNA): TGCGCCAGCAGTGAACAGGGTGGGACAGATACGCAGTATTTT. This sequence joins TRBV10-2 and TRBJ2-3; maybe TRBD1 (6 bases). The ends were cut back, 3 bases at V and 3 bases at J, with 10 bases in the middle. The CDR3 runs 14 residues. Germline loops: CDR1 WSHSY, CDR2 SAAADI.

The chain is built from TRBV19 and TRBJ2-2; D not certain. This CDR3 is 13 amino acids long. The germline V gene encodes CDR1 LNHDA and CDR2 SQIVND (reference sequence). V was clipped by 5 bases and J by 1 base, with 5 bases between them. The chain's CDR3 is CASSPVNTGELFF. Here the CDR3 DNA reads TGTGCCAGTAGTCCAGTGAACACCGGGGAGCTGTTTTTT.

The chain links TRBV29-1 to TRBJ1-5; 8 bases are shared with TRBD1. The CDR3 contains 13 residues. Germline V gene data show CDR1 as SQVTM and CDR2 as ANQGSEA. With 6 bases clipped from V and 0 bases from J, the junction kept 1 base outside the gene matches. CDR3 DNA sequence: TGCAGCGTGGGGACAGGTAGCAATCAGCCCCAGCATTTT. Protein sequence: CSVGTGSNQPQHF.

The genes are TRBV18 and TRBJ2-5; 8 bases align to TRBD1. Trimming took 2 bases from V and 5 from J; bases not matched to a gene: 7. The CDR3 consists of 15 residues. Germline V gene sequence: CDR1 KGHSH, CDR2 LQKENI. The CDR3 loop is CASSPGQGFSETQYF. The CDR3 coding sequence is TGTGCCAGCTCACCAGGACAGGGTTTTTCCGAGACCCAGTACTTC. The complete variable domain, with remaining parts taken from reference TRBV18 and TRBJ2-5, reads NAGVMQNPRHLVRRRGQEARLRCSPMKGHSHVYWYRQLPEEGLKFMVYLQKENIIDESGMPKERFSAEFPKEGPSILRIQQVVRGDSAAYFCASSPGQGFSETQYFGPGTRLLVL.

The V gene is TRBV19, the J gene TRBJ1-2, with unresolved D. V lost 3 bases and J 7 bases, leaving 15 bases between the germline ends. This CDR3 region has 14 residues. The germline V gene has CDR1 LNHDA and CDR2 SQIVND (reference sequence). CDR3 residues: CASSISRTAGGYTF. CDR3 nucleotide sequence: TGTGCCAGTAGTATTTCTCGGACCGCGGGTGGCTACACCTTC.

V gene TRBV7-9 combines with J gene TRBJ2-3, with a possible D match to TRBD1 (6 bases). This CDR3 is built from 15 residues. Germline CDR1 SEHNR, CDR2 FQNEAQ (reference sequence). Trimming removed 2 bases at V and 2 bases at J, with 11 bases between. The CDR3 DNA reads as TGTGCCAGCAGCTTATACCGGGACAACACAGATACGCAGTATTTT. This encodes CASSLYRDNTDTQYF.